This is a list of T cell receptor beta chains from one sample in a study of blood T cell repertoires in COVID-19. Libraries were prepared by immunoSEQ multiplex PCR; TCRdb keeps only in-frame clonotypes and omits some of them. Among around 310,000 clones, 88% were seen once, and the ten largest hold over 4.5%. Sequenced sample: PBMCs or T cells enriched from blood (not recorded which). All receptors derive from a man aged 25-45 years who had recovered from COVID-19. Both conserved end residues are part of each CDR3. D genes are given only for firm matches. Only some rows state a clone size, as once, few, many or a class for expanded clones.

clone_size j_call d_call v_call cdr3_nt cdr3_aa
few TRBJ1-4 . TRBV30 TGTGCCTGGTGGAGGGCAACTAATGAAAAACTGTTTTTT CAWWRATNEKLFF
. TRBJ1-1 . TRBV28 TGTGCCAGCAACAGTTTTGCATCGGGGGTGGTAGGCACTGAAGCTTTCTTT CASNSFASGVVGTEAFF
. TRBJ1-2 . TRBV25-1 TGTGCCAGCAGTGACCAAACAGGGTCCTTTGGCTACACCTTC CASSDQTGSFGYTF
. TRBJ1-5 . TRBV30 TGTGCCTGGAGTGTGATGGCTAGCAATCAGCCCCAGCATTTT CAWSVMASNQPQHF
. TRBJ2-7 TRBD1 TRBV3-1/TRBV3-2 TGTGCCAGCAGCCAAATGGGACAGGGGACAATCGACGAGCAGTACTTC CASSQMGQGTIDEQYF
. TRBJ1-5 . TRBV28 TGTGCCAGTAAACAGGGTATCAATCAGCCCCAGCATTTT CASKQGINQPQHF
. TRBJ2-7 TRBD2 TRBV5-4 TGTGCCAGCAGCCCGGGACTAGCGACATGGACGGGGGAGCAGTACTTC CASSPGLATWTGEQYF
few TRBJ2-1 TRBD1 TRBV5-4 TGTGCCAGCAGCCCGGACAGGGCCCACAATGAGCAGTTCTTC CASSPDRAHNEQFF
. TRBJ2-5 . TRBV19 TGTGCCAGTAGTATAGACAGGGGATTGGAGACCCAGTACTTC CASSIDRGLETQYF
. TRBJ1-5 . TRBV30 TGTGCCTGGAGCGGGGGGCTGGATCAGCCCCAGCATTTT CAWSGGLDQPQHF
. TRBJ1-6 . TRBV6-4 TGTGCCAGCAGTGCTGCCAGGGATTCACCCCTCCACTTT CASSAARDSPLHF
. TRBJ2-7 TRBD2 TRBV27 TGTGCCAGCAGTCGGACTAGCGGGGGACCCTACGAGCAGTACTTC CASSRTSGGPYEQYF
. TRBJ2-1 . TRBV24-1 TGTGCCACCAGTGATTCGCGGTCTCCAACATACGAGCAGTTCTTC CATSDSRSPTYEQFF
once TRBJ2-3 TRBD2 TRBV13 TGTGCCAGCAGCCCGATGTCTAGCGGGGGCACAGATACGCAGTATTTT CASSPMSSGGTDTQYF
few TRBJ1-5 . TRBV19 TGTGCCAGTAGGGCCCGCCAGGGGTTCGGGTTGCAGCATTTT CASRARQGFGLQHF
once TRBJ2-2 TRBD1 TRBV11-2 TGTGCCAGCAGCTTCACAGGGGGCCGGGCCGGGGAGCTGTTTTTT CASSFTGGRAGELFF
. TRBJ2-5 . TRBV4-1 TGCGCCAGCAGCCAAGTTACCAGCCAAGAGACCCAGTACTTC CASSQVTSQETQYF
. TRBJ1-2 . TRBV28 TGTGCCAGCAGGCCGACAGAGTACTATGGCTACACCTTC CASRPTEYYGYTF
few TRBJ1-5 . TRBV30 TGTGCCTGGAGTGTGCGGGGAAGGGGACAGCCCCAGCATTTT CAWSVRGRGQPQHF
. TRBJ2-7 TRBD1 TRBV7-2 TGTGCCAGCAGCTTAAGTTTAGGGACAGCCTACGAGCAGTACTTC CASSLSLGTAYEQYF
. TRBJ2-5 . TRBV11-2 TGTGCCAGCAGCTTAGACCTACAAGAGACCCAGTACTTC CASSLDLQETQYF